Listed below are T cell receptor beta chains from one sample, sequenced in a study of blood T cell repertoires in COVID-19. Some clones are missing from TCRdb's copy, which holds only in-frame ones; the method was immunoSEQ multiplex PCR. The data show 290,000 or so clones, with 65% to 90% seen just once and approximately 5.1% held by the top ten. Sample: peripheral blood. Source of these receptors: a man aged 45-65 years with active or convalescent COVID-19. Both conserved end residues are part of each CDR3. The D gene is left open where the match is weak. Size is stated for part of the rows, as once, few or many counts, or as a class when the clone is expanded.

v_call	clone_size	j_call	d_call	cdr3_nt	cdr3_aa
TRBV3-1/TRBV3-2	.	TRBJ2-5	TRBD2	TGTGCCAGCAGCGGGACTAAGCGGGAACACCAAGAGACCCAGTACTTC	CASSGTKREHQETQYF
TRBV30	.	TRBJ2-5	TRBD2	TGTGCCTGGGGGAGCGCTAGCGGGAGCCGGGAGACCCAGTACTTC	CAWGSASGSRETQYF
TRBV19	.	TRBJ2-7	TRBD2	TGTGCCACAAACCACCCCGGGAGGGGCGACGAGCAGTACTTC	CATNHPGRGDEQYF
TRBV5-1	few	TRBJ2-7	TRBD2	TGCGCCAGCAGCTTGGGGCCGGGACTAGAGGAAGAGCAGTACTTC	CASSLGPGLEEEQYF
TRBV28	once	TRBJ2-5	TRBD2	TGTGCCAGCTGTTTATACGGGGCGGGAGGAGGGGAGACCCAGTACTTC	CASCLYGAGGGETQYF
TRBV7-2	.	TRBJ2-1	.	TGTGCCAGCAGCTTGCTCACTCAGGCCAATGAGCAGTTCTTC	CASSLLTQANEQFF
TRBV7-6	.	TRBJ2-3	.	TGTGCCAGCAGCAGGGGATCACTAGCTTCCGATACGCAGTATTTT	CASSRGSLASDTQYF
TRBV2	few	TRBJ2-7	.	TGTGCCAGTACCCTACAGGGTTCCTACGAGCAGTACTTC	CASTLQGSYEQYF
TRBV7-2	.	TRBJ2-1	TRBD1	TGTGCCAGCAGCTTAGGGGGACAGCCAAATGAGCAGTTCTTC	CASSLGGQPNEQFF
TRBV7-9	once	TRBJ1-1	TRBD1	TGTGCCAGCAGCGGTGGGGACAGAGGTTTCCAGGGAACTGAAGCTTTCTTT	CASSGGDRGFQGTEAFF
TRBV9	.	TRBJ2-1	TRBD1	TGTGCCAGCAGCGTTGGAACCCCGGGACAGGGAAAAGATGAGCAGTTCTTC	CASSVGTPGQGKDEQFF
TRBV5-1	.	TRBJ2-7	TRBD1	TGCGCCAGCAGAGCCGGGACAGGGACCTACGAGCAGTACTTC	CASRAGTGTYEQYF
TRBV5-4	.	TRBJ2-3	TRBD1	TGTGCCAGCAGCCTGACAGGGATCACAGATACGCAGTATTTT	CASSLTGITDTQYF
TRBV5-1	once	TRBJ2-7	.	TGCGCCAGCAGCTCGTTGGGGGCCTCCTACGAGCAGTACTTC	CASSSLGASYEQYF
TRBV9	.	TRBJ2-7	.	TGTGCCAGCAGCGCCGGACGGGTCGGGGTCCACGAGCAGTACTTC	CASSAGRVGVHEQYF
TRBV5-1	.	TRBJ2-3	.	TGCGCCAGCAGCTTGGTTGTCCTCACAGATACGCAGTATTTT	CASSLVVLTDTQYF
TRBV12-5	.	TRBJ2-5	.	TGTGCTAGTGGTCCGTCTCGGGGCCAAGAGACCCAGTACTTC	CASGPSRGQETQYF
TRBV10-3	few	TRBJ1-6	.	TGTGCCATCAGCGGCTCGACAGTATTAAATTCACCCCTCCACTTT	CAISGSTVLNSPLHF
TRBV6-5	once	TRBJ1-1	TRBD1	TGTGCCAGCAGCACCAAGGGGGCGCGGGCTTTCTTT	CASSTKGARAFF
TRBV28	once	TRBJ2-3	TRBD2	TGTGCCAGCAGTTCGACCTTAGCGGGAGGGACAGATACGCAGTATTTT	CASSSTLAGGTDTQYF
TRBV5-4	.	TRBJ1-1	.	TGTGCCAGCAAGGCGGCGGCGAACACTGAAGCTTTCTTT	CASKAAANTEAFF
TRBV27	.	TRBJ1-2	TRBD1	TGTGCCAGCAGGGGACAGAGTCGCGACTATGGCTACACCTTC	CASRGQSRDYGYTF
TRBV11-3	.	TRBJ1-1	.	TGTGCCAGCAGCGCGGGACTGAACACTGAAGCTTTCTTT	CASSAGLNTEAFF
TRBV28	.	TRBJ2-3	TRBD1	TGTGCCAGCAGTTCCACGGGACAGTCAGATACGCAGTATTTT	CASSSTGQSDTQYF
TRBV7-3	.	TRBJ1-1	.	TGTGCCACCAAGGAACAGGAAAACACTGAAGCTTTCTTT	CATKEQENTEAFF
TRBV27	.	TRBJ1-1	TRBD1	TGTGCCAGCCTCCTGACCGGGACAGGGGCATTGCGGGCTTTCTTT	CASLLTGTGALRAFF
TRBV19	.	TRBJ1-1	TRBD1	TGTGCCAGTAGTAACCCCGGGACAGCAGTGAACACTGAAGCTTTCTTT	CASSNPGTAVNTEAFF
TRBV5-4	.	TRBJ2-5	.	TGTGCCAGCAGCTTGGGGGGGCCGCTAGGTCGAGAGACCCAGTACTTC	CASSLGGPLGRETQYF
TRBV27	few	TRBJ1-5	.	TGTGCCAGCAGTGTATCCGGGTACAATCAGCCCCAGCATTTT	CASSVSGYNQPQHF
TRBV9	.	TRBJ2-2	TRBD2	TGTGCCAGCAGCGTAGGCCTAGCGGTTAACACCGGGGAGCTGTTTTTT	CASSVGLAVNTGELFF
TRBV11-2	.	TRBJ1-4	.	TGTGCCAGCAGTCCCATCTATAGGGGGAGCCGTAATGAAAAACTGTTTTTT	CASSPIYRGSRNEKLFF
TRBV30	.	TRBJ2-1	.	TGTGCCTGGAATTCGGGTCGCTCCTACAATGAGCAGTTCTTC	CAWNSGRSYNEQFF
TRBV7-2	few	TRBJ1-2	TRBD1	TGTGCCAGCAGCCGGGACAGGGGTTATGGCTACACCTTC	CASSRDRGYGYTF
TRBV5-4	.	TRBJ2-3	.	TGTGCCAGCAACGATCGACGGGAGCATACAGATACGCAGTATTTT	CASNDRREHTDTQYF
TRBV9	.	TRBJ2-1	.	TGTGCCAGCAGCCCCGCGGTGAGTTGGAGTAGGTCCTACAATGAGCAGTTCTTC	CASSPAVSWSRSYNEQFF
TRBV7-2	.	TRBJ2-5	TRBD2	TGTGCCAGCAGCATGGGACTAGCGGGCCAACGGGAGACCCAGTACTTC	CASSMGLAGQRETQYF
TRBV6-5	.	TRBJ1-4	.	TGTGCCACCGTTTCAGGGCCCGTTAATGAAAAACTGTTTTTT	CATVSGPVNEKLFF
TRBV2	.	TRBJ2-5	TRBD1	TGTGCCAGCAGACCGGGACAGGGACAAGAGACCCAGTACTTC	CASRPGQGQETQYF
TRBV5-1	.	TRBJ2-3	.	TGCGCCAGCACCCCCACCGGGGGTATGACAGATACGCAGTATTTT	CASTPTGGMTDTQYF
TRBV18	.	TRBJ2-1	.	TGTGCCAGCTCACCCAATCGGGATGAGCAGTTCTTC	CASSPNRDEQFF
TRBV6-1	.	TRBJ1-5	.	TGTGCCAGCAGTGAAGGGCACGGCAATCAGCCCCAGCATTTT	CASSEGHGNQPQHF
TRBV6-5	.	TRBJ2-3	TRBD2	TGTGCCAGCGGGAGACTAGCGGGTCTAGGGGATACGCAGTATTTT	CASGRLAGLGDTQYF
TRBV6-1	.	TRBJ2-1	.	TGTGCCAGCAGTGAACGTACAGGCCCCAATGAGCAGTTCTTC	CASSERTGPNEQFF
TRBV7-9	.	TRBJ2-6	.	TGTGCCAGCAGCCCCCTGGGGGCAACTTCCTCTGGGGCCAACGTCCTGACTTTC	CASSPLGATSSGANVLTF
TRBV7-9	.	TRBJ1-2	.	TGTGCCAGCAGCTTAGTTATCGGGGATGGGGATGGCTACACCTTC	CASSLVIGDGDGYTF
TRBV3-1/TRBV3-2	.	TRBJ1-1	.	TGTGCCAGCAGCCAAAAGGGGGGGCGAGCTTTCTTT	CASSQKGGRAFF